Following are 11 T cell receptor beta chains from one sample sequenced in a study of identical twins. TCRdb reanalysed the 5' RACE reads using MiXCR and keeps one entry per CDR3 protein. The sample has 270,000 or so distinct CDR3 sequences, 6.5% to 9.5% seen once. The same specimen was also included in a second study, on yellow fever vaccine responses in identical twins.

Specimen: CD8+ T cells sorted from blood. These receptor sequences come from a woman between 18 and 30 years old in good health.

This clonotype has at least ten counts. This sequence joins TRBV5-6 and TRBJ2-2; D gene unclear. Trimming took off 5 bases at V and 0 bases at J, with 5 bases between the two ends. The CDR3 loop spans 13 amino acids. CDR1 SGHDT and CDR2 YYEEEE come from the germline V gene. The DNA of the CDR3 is TGTGCCAGCAGTCTAGCGAACACCGGGGAGCTGTTTTTT. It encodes CASSLANTGELFF.

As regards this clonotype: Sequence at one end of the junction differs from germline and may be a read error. This chain's CDR3 is CASSQEIGTGDSPPHF. In nucleotides, the CDR3 is TGTGCCAGCAGCCAAGAAATTGGGACAGGGGATTCACCCCCCCACTTT. The chain combines TRBV4-2 with TRBJ1-6; 10 bases are a match to TRBD1. The CDR3 is 16 residues long. CDR1 LGHNA and CDR2 YNFKEQ come from the germline V gene.

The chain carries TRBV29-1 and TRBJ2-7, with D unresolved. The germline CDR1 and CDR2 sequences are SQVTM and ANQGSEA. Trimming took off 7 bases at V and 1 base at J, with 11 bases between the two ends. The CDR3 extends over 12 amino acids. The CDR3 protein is CSAGGSSYEQYF. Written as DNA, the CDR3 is TGCAGCGCTGGTGGCAGTTCCTACGAGCAGTACTTC.

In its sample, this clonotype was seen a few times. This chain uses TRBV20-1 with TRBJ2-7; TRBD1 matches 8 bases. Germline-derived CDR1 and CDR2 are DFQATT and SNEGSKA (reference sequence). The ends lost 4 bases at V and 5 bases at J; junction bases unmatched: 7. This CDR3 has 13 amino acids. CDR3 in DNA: TGCAGTGCTAACTCCAGGGGGCGCCACGAGCAGTACTTC. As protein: CSANSRGRHEQYF.

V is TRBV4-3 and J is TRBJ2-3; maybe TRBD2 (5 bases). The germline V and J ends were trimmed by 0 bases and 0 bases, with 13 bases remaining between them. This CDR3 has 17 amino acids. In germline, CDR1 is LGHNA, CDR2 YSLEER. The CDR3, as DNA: TGCGCCAGCAGCCAAGATTGGAGCGGACCTAGCACAGATACGCAGTATTTT. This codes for CASSQDWSGPSTDTQYF.

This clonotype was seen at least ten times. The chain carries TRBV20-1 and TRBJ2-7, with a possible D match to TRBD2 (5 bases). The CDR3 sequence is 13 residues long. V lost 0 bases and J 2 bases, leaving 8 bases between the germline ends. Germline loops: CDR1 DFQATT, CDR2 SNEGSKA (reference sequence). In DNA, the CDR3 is TGCAGTGCTAGAGAGAGGGCTACCTACGAGCAGTACTTC. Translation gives CSARERATYEQYF.

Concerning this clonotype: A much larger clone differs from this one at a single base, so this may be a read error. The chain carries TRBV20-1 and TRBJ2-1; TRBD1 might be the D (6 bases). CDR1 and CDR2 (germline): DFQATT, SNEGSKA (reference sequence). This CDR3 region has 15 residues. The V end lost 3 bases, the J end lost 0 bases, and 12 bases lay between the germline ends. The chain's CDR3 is CSARGHTHSYNEQFF. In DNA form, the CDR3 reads TGCAGTGCTAGGGGACACACTCACTCCTACAATGAGCAGTTCTTC.

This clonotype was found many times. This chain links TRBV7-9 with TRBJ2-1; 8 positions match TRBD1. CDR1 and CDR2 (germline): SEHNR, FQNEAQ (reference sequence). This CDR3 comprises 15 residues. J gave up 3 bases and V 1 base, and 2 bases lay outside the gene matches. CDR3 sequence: CASSLGTGFYNEQFF. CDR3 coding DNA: TGTGCCAGCAGCTTAGGGACAGGGTTCTACAATGAGCAGTTCTTC.

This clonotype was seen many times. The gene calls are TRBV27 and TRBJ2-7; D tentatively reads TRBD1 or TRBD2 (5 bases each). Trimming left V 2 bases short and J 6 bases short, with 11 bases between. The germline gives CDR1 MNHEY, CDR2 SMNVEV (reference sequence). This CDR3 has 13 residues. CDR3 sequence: CASSLGGSPEQYF. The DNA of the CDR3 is TGTGCCAGCAGTTTAGGGGGTAGTCCCGAGCAGTACTTC.

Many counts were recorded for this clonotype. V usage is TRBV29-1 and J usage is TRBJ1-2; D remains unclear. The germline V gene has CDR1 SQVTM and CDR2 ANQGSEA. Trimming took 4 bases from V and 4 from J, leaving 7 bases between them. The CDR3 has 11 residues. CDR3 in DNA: TGCAGCGTTGCAAGGAGCTATGGCTACACCTTC. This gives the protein CSVARSYGYTF.

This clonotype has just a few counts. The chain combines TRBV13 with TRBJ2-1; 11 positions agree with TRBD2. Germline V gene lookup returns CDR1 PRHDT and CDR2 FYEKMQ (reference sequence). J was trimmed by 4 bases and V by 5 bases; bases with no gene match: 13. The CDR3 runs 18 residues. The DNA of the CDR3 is TGTGCCAGCAGCAAACTAGCGGGAGAGTGGGAGGGTTACAATGAGCAGTTCTTC. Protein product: CASSKLAGEWEGYNEQFF.